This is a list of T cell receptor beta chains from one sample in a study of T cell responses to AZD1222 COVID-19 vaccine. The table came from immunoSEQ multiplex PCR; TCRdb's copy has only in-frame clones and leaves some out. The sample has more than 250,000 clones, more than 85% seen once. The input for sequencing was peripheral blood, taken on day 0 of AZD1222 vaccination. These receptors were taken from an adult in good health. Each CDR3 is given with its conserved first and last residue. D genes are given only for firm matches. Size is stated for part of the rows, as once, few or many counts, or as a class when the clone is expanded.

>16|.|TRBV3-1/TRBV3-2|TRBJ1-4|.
TGTGCCAGCAGCCAAGATGGACCCCGGCTTAATGAAAAACTGTTTTTT
CASSQDGPRLNEKLFF
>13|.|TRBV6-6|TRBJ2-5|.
TGTGCCAGCAGTTACTCGCCCCGATGGGCCCAATACTTC
CASSYSPRWAQYF
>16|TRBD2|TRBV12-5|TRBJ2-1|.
TGTGCTAGTGGTTTGGTATTGAGCGGGAGGGCCAATGAGCAGTTCTTC
CASGLVLSGRANEQFF
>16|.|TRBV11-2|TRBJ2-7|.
TGTGCCAGCAGCTTAGCCAGGGGCGGGACCTCCTACGAGCAGTACTTC
CASSLARGGTSYEQYF
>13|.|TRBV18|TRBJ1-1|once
TGTGCCAGCTCACCGTCCCGGGGGACTGAAGCTTTCTTT
CASSPSRGTEAFF
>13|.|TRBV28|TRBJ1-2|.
TGTGCCAGCAGTTTATTTTCAGGTGGTGGCTACACCTTC
CASSLFSGGGYTF
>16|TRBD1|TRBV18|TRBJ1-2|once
TGTGCCAGCTCACCTGCCGGGACAGGGGCGCCCCTAGGCTACACCTTC
CASSPAGTGAPLGYTF
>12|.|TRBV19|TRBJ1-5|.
TGTGCCAGTAGTTCACCGCTAGGCCCTCAGCATTTT
CASSSPLGPQHF
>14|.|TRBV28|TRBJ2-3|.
TGTGCCAGCTGCACGCGAATGAGCACAGATACGCAGTATTTT
CASCTRMSTDTQYF
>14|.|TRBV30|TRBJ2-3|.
TGTGCCTGGAGGGTGGTAGCGCGGAGTGATACGCAGTATTTT
CAWRVVARSDTQYF
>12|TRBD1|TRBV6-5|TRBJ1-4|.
TGTGCCAGCAGCCGGGACAGTGAAAAACTGTTTTTT
CASSRDSEKLFF
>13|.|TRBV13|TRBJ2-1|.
TGTGCCAGCAGCTCTCTGGGGGTTAATGAGCAGTTCTTC
CASSSLGVNEQFF
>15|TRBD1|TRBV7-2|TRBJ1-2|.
TGTGCCAGCAGCTACATGGGCTCAGGGGGCTATGGCTACACCTTC
CASSYMGSGGYGYTF
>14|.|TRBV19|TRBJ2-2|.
TGTGCCAGTAGTAGGACACCCGACACCGGGGAGCTGTTTTTT
CASSRTPDTGELFF
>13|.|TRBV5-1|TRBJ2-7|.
TGCGCCAGCAGGTTCCAGGGGTCTGACGAGCAGTACTTC
CASRFQGSDEQYF
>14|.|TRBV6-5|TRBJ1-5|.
TGTGCCAGCAGGTCCGGCGGGGGTAGCCAGCCCCAGCATTTT
CASRSGGGSQPQHF
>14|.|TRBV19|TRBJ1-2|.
TGTGCCAGTAGTCCTAGAGGGGGATCCTATGGCTACACCTTC
CASSPRGGSYGYTF
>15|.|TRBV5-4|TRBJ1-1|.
TGTGCCAGCAGCTTGCGGGTTCAGGGGAACACTGAAGCTTTCTTT
CASSLRVQGNTEAFF
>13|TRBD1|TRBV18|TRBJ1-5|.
TGTGCCAGCACTGACAGGGGCAATCAGCCCCAGCATTTT
CASTDRGNQPQHF
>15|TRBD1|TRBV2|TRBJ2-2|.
TGTGCCACTAAACAGGGGGTGGGTAACACCGGGGAGCTGTTTTTT
CATKQGVGNTGELFF